These T cell receptor beta chains were read from a single sample in a study of blood T cell repertoires in COVID-19. Assay: immunoSEQ multiplex PCR; the TCRdb copy retains only in-frame clones and omits some. The top ten clones hold under 2% of a sample with about 200,000 clones, around nine tenths of them seen once. Material: peripheral blood. These receptors all come from a man aged 18 to 29 with active or convalescent COVID-19. Both conserved end residues are part of each CDR3. Each record gives: V gene, D gene, clone size, J gene, CDR3 protein, CDR3 DNA. The D gene is left open where the match is weak. Part of the rows lack a size; the others show once, few, many or a class for expanded clones.

V gene: TRBV11-3
D gene: -
clone size: -
J gene: TRBJ2-2
CDR3 protein: CASSLVGTSNTGELFF
CDR3 DNA: TGTGCCAGCAGCTTAGTCGGGACTTCGAACACCGGGGAGCTGTTTTTT

V gene: TRBV19
D gene: -
clone size: -
J gene: TRBJ1-6
CDR3 protein: CASTAAGRNSPLHF
CDR3 DNA: TGTGCCAGTACCGCGGCGGGTCGGAATTCACCCCTCCACTTT

V gene: TRBV4-2
D gene: TRBD2
clone size: -
J gene: TRBJ2-1
CDR3 protein: CASSRDRTSGGLYNSYNEQFF
CDR3 DNA: TGTGCCAGCAGCCGGGATCGGACTAGCGGGGGGCTCTACAACTCCTACAATGAGCAGTTCTTC

V gene: TRBV12-3/TRBV12-4
D gene: -
clone size: once
J gene: TRBJ1-5
CDR3 protein: CASGLDSQPQHF
CDR3 DNA: TGTGCCAGCGGCTTAGACAGTCAGCCCCAGCATTTT

V gene: TRBV29-1
D gene: -
clone size: -
J gene: TRBJ1-4
CDR3 protein: CSVGWQGNEKLFF
CDR3 DNA: TGCAGCGTTGGGTGGCAGGGGAACGAAAAACTGTTTTTT

V gene: TRBV6-5
D gene: TRBD1
clone size: -
J gene: TRBJ1-5
CDR3 protein: CASSRIRDRAQPQHF
CDR3 DNA: TGTGCCAGCAGTAGGATCCGGGACAGGGCGCAGCCCCAGCATTTT

V gene: TRBV29-1
D gene: TRBD1
clone size: -
J gene: TRBJ1-1
CDR3 protein: CSVTSGQVVTEAFF
CDR3 DNA: TGCAGCGTTACAAGCGGACAGGTAGTAACTGAAGCTTTCTTT

V gene: TRBV7-9
D gene: TRBD1
clone size: -
J gene: TRBJ2-1
CDR3 protein: CASSSRDSPYNEQFF
CDR3 DNA: TGTGCCAGCAGCTCCCGGGACAGTCCCTACAATGAGCAGTTCTTC

V gene: TRBV5-1
D gene: -
clone size: -
J gene: TRBJ1-1
CDR3 protein: CASSLVEGNTEAFF
CDR3 DNA: TGCGCCAGCAGCTTGGTAGAGGGTAACACTGAAGCTTTCTTT

V gene: TRBV19
D gene: -
clone size: -
J gene: TRBJ1-2
CDR3 protein: CASITTGRAGYTF
CDR3 DNA: TGTGCCAGTATCACAACAGGGAGGGCTGGCTACACCTTC

V gene: TRBV5-4
D gene: TRBD1
clone size: -
J gene: TRBJ1-2
CDR3 protein: CASSLPDREIYGYTF
CDR3 DNA: TGTGCCAGCAGCCTGCCGGACAGGGAAATCTATGGCTACACCTTC

V gene: TRBV5-4
D gene: TRBD1
clone size: -
J gene: TRBJ1-6
CDR3 protein: CASSLAGTGGGNSPLHF
CDR3 DNA: TGTGCCAGCAGCTTGGCCGGGACAGGGGGCGGTAATTCACCCCTCCACTTT

V gene: TRBV11-3
D gene: -
clone size: -
J gene: TRBJ2-1
CDR3 protein: CASSLDSQSYEQFF
CDR3 DNA: TGTGCCAGCAGCTTAGATTCCCAGTCCTATGAGCAGTTCTTC

V gene: TRBV7-9
D gene: TRBD1
clone size: once
J gene: TRBJ1-1
CDR3 protein: CASSPGQGSTEAFF
CDR3 DNA: TGTGCCAGCAGTCCGGGACAGGGAAGTACTGAAGCTTTCTTT

V gene: TRBV30
D gene: -
clone size: -
J gene: TRBJ1-1
CDR3 protein: CAWAPGLPGDTEAFF
CDR3 DNA: TGTGCCTGGGCCCCAGGCCTACCGGGGGACACTGAAGCTTTCTTT